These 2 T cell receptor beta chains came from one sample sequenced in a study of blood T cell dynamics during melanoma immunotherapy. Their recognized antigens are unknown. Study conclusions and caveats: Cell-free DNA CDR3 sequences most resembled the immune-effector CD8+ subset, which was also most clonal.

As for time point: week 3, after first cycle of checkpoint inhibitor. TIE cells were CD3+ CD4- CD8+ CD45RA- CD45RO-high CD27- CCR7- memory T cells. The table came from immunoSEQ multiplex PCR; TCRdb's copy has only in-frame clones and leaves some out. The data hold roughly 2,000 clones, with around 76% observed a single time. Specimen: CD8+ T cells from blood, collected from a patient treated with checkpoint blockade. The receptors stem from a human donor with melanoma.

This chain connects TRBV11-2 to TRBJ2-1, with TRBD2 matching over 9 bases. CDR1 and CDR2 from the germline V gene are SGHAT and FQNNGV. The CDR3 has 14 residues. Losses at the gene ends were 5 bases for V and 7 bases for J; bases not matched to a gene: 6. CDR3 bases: TGTGCCAGCAGCCTTAGCGGGAGAAAGAATGAGCAGTTCTTC. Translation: CASSLSGRKNEQFF.

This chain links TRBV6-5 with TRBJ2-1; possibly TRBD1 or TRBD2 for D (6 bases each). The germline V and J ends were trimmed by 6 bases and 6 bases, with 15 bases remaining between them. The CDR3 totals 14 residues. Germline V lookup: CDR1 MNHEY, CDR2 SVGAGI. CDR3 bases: TGTGCCAGCAGCCCCACAGGGACTCGCAATGAGCAGTTCTTC. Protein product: CASSPTGTRNEQFF.